The TCR beta chain under discussion was sequenced for a study of blood T cell repertoires in COVID-19. Study details: Sites in the United States, Italy and Spain provided acute and convalescent COVID-19 samples.

CDR1 is LGHDT and CDR2 is YNNKEL in the germline V gene (reference sequence). The CDR3 spans 17 residues. Trimming at V came to 2 bases and at J to 9 bases, leaving 10 bases not matched to a gene. Using immunoSEQ multiplex PCR, the repertoire was profiled, and TCRdb retains in-frame clones only, with some absent. The sample gives 200,000 to 250,000 clones, around 86% of which show up once; about 2% is in the top ten. The TCR originated in a man younger than 45 who had recovered from COVID-19. The sample taken for sequencing was peripheral blood. The chain is built from TRBV3-1 (or the pseudogene TRBV3-2) and TRBJ1-6, with 10 bases identical to TRBD1. The CDR3 is CASSQPLNGQGGSPLHF. CDR3 DNA: TGTGCCAGCAGCCAACCGTTGAATGGACAGGGGGGTTCACCCCTCCACTTT.